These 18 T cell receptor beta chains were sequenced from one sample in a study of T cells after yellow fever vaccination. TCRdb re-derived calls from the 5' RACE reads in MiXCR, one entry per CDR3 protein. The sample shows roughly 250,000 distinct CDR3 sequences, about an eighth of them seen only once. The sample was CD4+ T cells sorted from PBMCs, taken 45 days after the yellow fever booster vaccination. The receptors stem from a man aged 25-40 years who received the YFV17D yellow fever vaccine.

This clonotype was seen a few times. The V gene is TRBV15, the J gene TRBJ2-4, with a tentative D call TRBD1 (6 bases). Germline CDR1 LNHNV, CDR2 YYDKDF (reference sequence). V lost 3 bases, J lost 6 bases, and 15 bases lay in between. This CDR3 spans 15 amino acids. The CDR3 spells CATSSNFRGLNIQYF. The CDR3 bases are TGTGCCACCAGCAGTAATTTCAGGGGCTTAAACATTCAGTACTTC.

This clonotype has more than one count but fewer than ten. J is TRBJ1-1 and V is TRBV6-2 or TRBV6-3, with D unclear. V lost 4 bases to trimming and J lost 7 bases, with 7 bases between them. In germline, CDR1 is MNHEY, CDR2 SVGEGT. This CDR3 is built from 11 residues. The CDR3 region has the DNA TGTGCCAGCAGTTTGGCGGGTGAAGCTTTCTTT. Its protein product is CASSLAGEAFF.

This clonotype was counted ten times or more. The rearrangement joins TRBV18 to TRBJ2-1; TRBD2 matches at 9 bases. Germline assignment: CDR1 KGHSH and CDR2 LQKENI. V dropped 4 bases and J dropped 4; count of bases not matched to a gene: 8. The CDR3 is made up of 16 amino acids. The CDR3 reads CASSLISGSPYNEQFF. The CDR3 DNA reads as TGTGCCAGCTCACTGATTAGCGGGAGTCCTTACAATGAGCAGTTCTTC.

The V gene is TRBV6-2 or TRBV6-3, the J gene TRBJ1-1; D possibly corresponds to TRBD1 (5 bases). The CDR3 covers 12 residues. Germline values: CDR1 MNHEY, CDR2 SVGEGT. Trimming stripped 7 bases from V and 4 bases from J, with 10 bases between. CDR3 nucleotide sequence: TGTGCCAGCACAGGGTGGTCCACTGAAGCTTTCTTT. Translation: CASTGWSTEAFF.

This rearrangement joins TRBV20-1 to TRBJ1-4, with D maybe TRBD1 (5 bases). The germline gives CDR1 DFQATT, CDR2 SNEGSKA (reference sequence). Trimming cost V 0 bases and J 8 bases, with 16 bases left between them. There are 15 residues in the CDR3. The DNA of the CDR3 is TGCAGTGCTAGAGACAGAGTCCGGGGGAAGGAAAAACTGTTTTTT. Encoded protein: CSARDRVRGKEKLFF.

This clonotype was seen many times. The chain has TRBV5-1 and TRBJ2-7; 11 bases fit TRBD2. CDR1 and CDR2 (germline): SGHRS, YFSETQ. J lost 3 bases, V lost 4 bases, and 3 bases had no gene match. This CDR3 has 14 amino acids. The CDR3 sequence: CASSQGTSGYEQYF. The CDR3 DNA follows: TGCGCCAGCAGCCAAGGGACTAGCGGCTACGAGCAGTACTTC.

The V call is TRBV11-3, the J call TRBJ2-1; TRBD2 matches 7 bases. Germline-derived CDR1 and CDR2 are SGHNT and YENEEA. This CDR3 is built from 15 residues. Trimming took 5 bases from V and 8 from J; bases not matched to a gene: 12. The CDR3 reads CASSRLGGSSYEQFF. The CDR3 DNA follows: TGTGCCAGCAGCCGACTTGGCGGGAGTAGCTATGAGCAGTTCTTC.

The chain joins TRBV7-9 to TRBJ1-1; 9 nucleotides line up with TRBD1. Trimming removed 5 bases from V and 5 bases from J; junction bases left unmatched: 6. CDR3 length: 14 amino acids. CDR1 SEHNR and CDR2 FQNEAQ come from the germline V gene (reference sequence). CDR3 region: CASSSRDRATEAFF. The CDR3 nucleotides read TGTGCCAGCAGCAGCCGGGACAGGGCGACTGAAGCTTTCTTT.

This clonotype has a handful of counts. CDR3 loop: CSASSAGVPETQYF. In nucleotides, the CDR3 is TGCAGTGCCTCGAGTGCCGGGGTCCCAGAGACCCAGTACTTC. This sequence joins TRBV20-1 and TRBJ2-5; perhaps TRBD2 as D (5 bases). Trimming shortened V by 6 bases and J by 4 bases, and 18 bases separated the two germline ends. Per germline, CDR1 DFQATT and CDR2 SNEGSKA (reference sequence). CDR3 length: 14 residues.

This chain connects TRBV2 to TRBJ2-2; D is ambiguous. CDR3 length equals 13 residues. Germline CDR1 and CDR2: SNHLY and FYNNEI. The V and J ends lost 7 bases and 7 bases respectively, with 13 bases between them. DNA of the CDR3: TGTGCCAGCAAAAGAACTGGCGACGGGGAGCTGTTTTTT. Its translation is CASKRTGDGELFF.

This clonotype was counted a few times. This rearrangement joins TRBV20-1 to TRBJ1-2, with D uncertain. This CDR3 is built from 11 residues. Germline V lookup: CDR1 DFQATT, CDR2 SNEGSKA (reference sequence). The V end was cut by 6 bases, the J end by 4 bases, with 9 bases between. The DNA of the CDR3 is TGCAGTGCGGCTCGGGGCTATGGCTACACCTTC. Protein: CSAARGYGYTF.

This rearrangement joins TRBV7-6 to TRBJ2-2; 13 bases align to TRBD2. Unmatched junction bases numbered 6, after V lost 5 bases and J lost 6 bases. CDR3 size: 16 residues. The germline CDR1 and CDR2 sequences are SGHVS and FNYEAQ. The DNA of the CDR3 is TGTGCCAGCAGCCAAGGGACTAGCGGGATCCCCGGGGAGCTGTTTTTT. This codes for CASSQGTSGIPGELFF. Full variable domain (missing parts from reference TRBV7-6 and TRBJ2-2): GAGVSQSPRYKVTKRGQDVALRCDPISGHVSLYWYRQALGQGPEFLTYFNYEAQQDKSGLPNDRFSAERPEGSISTLTIQRTEQRDSAMYRCASSQGTSGIPGELFFGEGSRLTVL.

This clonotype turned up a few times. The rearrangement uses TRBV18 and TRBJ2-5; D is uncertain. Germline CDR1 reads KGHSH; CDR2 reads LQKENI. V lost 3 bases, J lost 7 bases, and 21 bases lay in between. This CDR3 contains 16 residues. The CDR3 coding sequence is TGTGCCAGCTCACCTTCGGACCCGGTCCTCATGGGGACCCAGTACTTC. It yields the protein CASSPSDPVLMGTQYF.

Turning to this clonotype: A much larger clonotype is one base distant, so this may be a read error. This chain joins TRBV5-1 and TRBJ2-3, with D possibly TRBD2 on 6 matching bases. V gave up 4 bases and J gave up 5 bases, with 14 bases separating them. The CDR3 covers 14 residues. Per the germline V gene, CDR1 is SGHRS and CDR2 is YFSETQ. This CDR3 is CASSGGEVKDTQYF. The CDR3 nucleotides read TGCGCCAGCAGCGGCGGGGAAGTCAAAGATACGCAGTATTTT.

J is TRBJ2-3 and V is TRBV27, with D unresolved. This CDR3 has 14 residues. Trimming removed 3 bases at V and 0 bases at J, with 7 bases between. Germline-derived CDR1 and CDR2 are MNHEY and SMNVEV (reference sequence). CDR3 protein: CASSFVSSTDTQYF. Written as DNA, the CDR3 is TGTGCCAGCAGTTTTGTCTCTAGCACAGATACGCAGTATTTT.

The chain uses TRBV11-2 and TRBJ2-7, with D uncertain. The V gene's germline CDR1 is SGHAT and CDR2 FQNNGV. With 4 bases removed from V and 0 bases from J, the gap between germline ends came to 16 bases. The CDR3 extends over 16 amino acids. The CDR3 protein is CASSSKDGRSSYEQYF. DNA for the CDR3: TGTGCCAGCAGCTCCAAGGACGGCCGGAGCTCCTACGAGCAGTACTTC.

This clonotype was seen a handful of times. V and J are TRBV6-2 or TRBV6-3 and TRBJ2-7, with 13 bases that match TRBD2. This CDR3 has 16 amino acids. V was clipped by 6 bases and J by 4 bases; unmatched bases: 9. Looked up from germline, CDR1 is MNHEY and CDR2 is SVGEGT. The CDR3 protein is CASSLRTSGRSYEQYF. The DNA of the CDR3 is TGTGCCAGCAGCCTACGGACTAGCGGGAGATCGTACGAGCAGTACTTC.

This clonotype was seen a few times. The CDR3 spells CASSYPPGGQGNEKLFF. CDR3 DNA: TGTGCCAGCAGTTACCCACCTGGGGGACAGGGGAATGAAAAACTGTTTTTT. The chain has TRBV6-5 and TRBJ1-4; 10 bases fit TRBD1. CDR3 length: 17 amino acids. V trimming: 2 bases; J trimming: 5 bases; junction bases outside the gene matches: 8. Germline CDR1 is MNHEY and CDR2 is SVGAGI.